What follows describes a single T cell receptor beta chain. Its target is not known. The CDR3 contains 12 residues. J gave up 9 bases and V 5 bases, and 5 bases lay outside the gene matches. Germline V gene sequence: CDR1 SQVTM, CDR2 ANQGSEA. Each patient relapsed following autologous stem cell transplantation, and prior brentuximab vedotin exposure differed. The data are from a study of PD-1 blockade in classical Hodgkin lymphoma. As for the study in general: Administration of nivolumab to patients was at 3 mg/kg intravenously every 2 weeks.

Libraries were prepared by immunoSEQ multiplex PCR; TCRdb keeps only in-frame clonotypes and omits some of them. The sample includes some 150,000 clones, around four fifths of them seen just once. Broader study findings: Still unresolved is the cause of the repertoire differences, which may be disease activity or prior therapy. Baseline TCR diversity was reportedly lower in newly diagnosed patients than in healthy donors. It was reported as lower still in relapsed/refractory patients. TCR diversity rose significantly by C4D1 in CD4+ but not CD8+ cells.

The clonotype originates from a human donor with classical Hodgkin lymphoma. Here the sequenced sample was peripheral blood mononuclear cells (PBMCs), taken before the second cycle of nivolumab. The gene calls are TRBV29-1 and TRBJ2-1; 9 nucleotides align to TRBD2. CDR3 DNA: TGCAGCGTTACAGGGACTAGCTTTGAGCAGTTCTTC. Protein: CSVTGTSFEQFF.